One sample yielded the 18 T cell receptor beta chains listed below, sequenced in a study of blood T cells in healthy people across ages. A second 7 to 11 cycle PCR used barcoded and J-beta primers. MiXCR was run by TCRdb on the 5' RACE reads, yielding one entry per CDR3 protein. The sample includes 850,000 to 1,100,000 distinct CDR3 sequences, roughly two fifths seen only once; the top ten take around 14%. Material for sequencing was blood. Every receptor here comes from a man aged 18-30 years in good health.

The rearrangement joins TRBV6-5 to TRBJ1-1; D is uncertain. This CDR3 is 15 amino acids long. Germline CDR1 reads MNHEY; CDR2 reads SVGAGI. V gave up 9 bases and J gave up 2 bases, with 19 bases separating them. CDR3 in DNA: TGTGCCAGTCACCGGGTCTATCCTTTTAACACTGAAGCTTTCTTT. It codes for CASHRVYPFNTEAFF.

Comment on this clonotype: This sequence may be a read error, since a much larger clone differs from it by one base. The V and J genes are TRBV5-6 and TRBJ1-1; tentatively, D is TRBD1 (5 bases). The germline CDR1 and CDR2 sequences are SGHDT and YYEEEE. Trimming removed 4 bases from V and 4 bases from J, with 17 bases in between. The CDR3 is made up of 15 amino acids. In nucleotides, the CDR3 is TGTGCCAGCAGCCCTCACAGGATCCTGGGCACTGAAGCTTTCTTT. Its translation: CASSPHRILGTEAFF.

This clonotype was detected only a few times. The gene calls are TRBV27 and TRBJ1-2; maybe TRBD1 (6 bases). Germline assignment: CDR1 MNHEY and CDR2 SMNVEV (reference sequence). This CDR3 spans 15 amino acids. Between the trimmed V and J ends, which lost 0 bases and 5 bases, there was a span of 13 bases. The CDR3 loop is CASSLSHRASYGYTF. The CDR3 DNA reads as TGTGCCAGCAGTTTATCTCACAGGGCCTCATATGGCTACACCTTC.

This clonotype came up a few times. The genes are TRBV15 and TRBJ2-7; D is uncertain. V was shortened by 1 base and J by 3 bases, with 13 bases between the two germline ends. The CDR3 totals 15 residues. The germline V gene encodes CDR1 LNHNV and CDR2 YYDKDF (reference sequence). In nucleotides, the CDR3 is TGTGCCACCAGCAGAGTGGTTGAGACTGACTACGAGCAGTACTTC. Its translation is CATSRVVETDYEQYF.

This clonotype was observed a few times. V and J are TRBV20-1 and TRBJ2-5; TRBD1 matches at 8 bases. The trim removed 2 bases at V and 5 bases at J, leaving 7 bases unmatched. This CDR3 is 14 amino acids long. Germline V gives CDR1 DFQATT, CDR2 SNEGSKA (reference sequence). CDR3 sequence reads: CSARSSGGIETQYF. CDR3 nucleotides: TGCAGTGCTAGAAGTTCAGGGGGCATTGAGACCCAGTACTTC.

The V and J genes are TRBV6-2 or TRBV6-3 and TRBJ2-4; 8 positions match TRBD1. The length of the CDR3 is 14 residues. Germline CDR1 and CDR2: MNHEY and SVGEGT. The V segment lost 6 bases and the J segment 6 bases; nucleotides outside the gene matches: 7. The CDR3: CASRAGGRVNIQYF. For the CDR3, the DNA is TGTGCCAGCAGGGCAGGGGGCCGGGTAAACATTCAGTACTTC.

The chain uses TRBV20-1 and TRBJ1-1, with D possibly matching TRBD1 (6 bases). Trimming removed 6 bases from V and 8 bases from J, with 13 bases in between. Germline-derived CDR1 and CDR2 are DFQATT and SNEGSKA (reference sequence). The CDR3 extends over 11 amino acids. CDR3 amino acids: CSATTGAEAFF. The CDR3 bases are TGCAGTGCCACGACAGGAGCGGAAGCTTTCTTT.

In nucleotides, the CDR3 is TGTGCCAGCAGCCCCAACAGGGACGGGTATGGCTACACCTTC. Amino acids: CASSPNRDGYGYTF. The gene calls are TRBV7-2 and TRBJ1-2; maybe TRBD1 (6 bases). CDR3 length equals 14 residues. CDR1 is SGHTA, CDR2 FQGNSA, per germline. Trimming pared 5 bases from V and 5 bases from J, leaving 15 bases between.

As to this clonotype: A read error may be the cause here, since a much bigger clone is one base away. The chain couples TRBV29-1 to TRBJ2-1; TRBD2 matches 7 bases. The germline V gene encodes CDR1 SQVTM and CDR2 ANQGSEA. This CDR3 region has 13 residues. Here the CDR3 reads CSVGTISYNVQFF. The CDR3 DNA follows: TGCAGCGTAGGGACTATCTCCTACAATGTGCAGTTCTTC.

This clonotype was counted a few times. CDR3 nucleotide sequence: TGTGCCAGCAGCCGAGGGGCGGGTTTCACAGATACGCAGTATTTT. Translation gives CASSRGAGFTDTQYF. The J gene is TRBJ2-3, the V gene TRBV25-1; possibly TRBD1 or TRBD2 for D (5 bases each). The CDR3 spans 15 residues. CDR1 is MGHDK, CDR2 SYGVNS, per germline. V lost 6 bases and J lost 2, with 15 bases in between.

The rearrangement uses TRBV3-1 and TRBJ1-6; D is ambiguous. The CDR3 is made up of 14 amino acids. Germline CDR1 and CDR2: LGHDT and YNNKEL (reference sequence). V was trimmed by 4 bases and J by 7 bases, leaving 11 bases between them. CDR3 nucleotides: TGTGCCAGCAGCCCTGGCGTTGTAAATTCACCCCTCCACTTT. Its protein is CASSPGVVNSPLHF.

The table lists this clonotype with many counts. The chain combines TRBV20-1 with TRBJ2-3; TRBD2 matches at 8 bases. The V gene end was trimmed by 6 bases and the J gene end by 6 bases; junction bases not matched to a gene: 8. Germline CDR1 DFQATT, CDR2 SNEGSKA (reference sequence). The CDR3 loop spans 13 amino acids. The CDR3 DNA follows: TGCAGTGCCTCAAGCGGGGGAATGGATACGCAGTATTTT. Translated: CSASSGGMDTQYF.

This clonotype was recorded only once. The J gene is TRBJ1-2, the V gene TRBV9, with D unclear. The germline V gene has CDR1 SGDLS and CDR2 YYNGEE. The CDR3 is made up of 15 amino acids. Trimming took off 6 bases at V and 0 bases at J, with 15 bases between the two ends. The DNA of the CDR3 is TGTGCCAGCACCCCACGGGGAAAGACTAACTATGGCTACACCTTC. It yields the protein CASTPRGKTNYGYTF.

On this clonotype: This likely comes from a read error, as the CDR3 has no conserved phenylalanine or tryptophan at its end. This chain uses TRBV12-3 or TRBV12-4 with TRBJ2-1; 7 bases match TRBD1. The CDR3 covers 16 residues. With 6 bases clipped from V and 5 bases from J, the junction kept 13 bases outside the gene matches. For the CDR3, the DNA is TGTGCCAGCAGCCCGACCCGGACAGGTGGAGACAATGAGCAGTTCTTA. Translation gives CASSPTRTGGDNEQFL.

The genes are TRBV28 and TRBJ1-3; weak D call: TRBD1 (6 bases). The CDR3 runs 16 residues. CDR1 and CDR2 from the germline V gene are MDHEN and SYDVKM. Trimming stripped 6 bases from V and 0 bases from J, with 15 bases between. The CDR3 loop reads CASSAYRVRSGNTIYF. The CDR3, as DNA: TGTGCCAGCAGCGCATACAGGGTTCGCTCTGGAAACACCATATATTTT.

This chain links TRBV5-6 with TRBJ2-7; a weak D match, TRBD1 (5 bases). V lost 4 bases and J lost 5, with 16 bases in between. This CDR3 has 14 amino acids. Germline-derived CDR1 and CDR2 are SGHDT and YYEEEE. This CDR3 reads CASSPWNRGHEQYF. Written as DNA, the CDR3 is TGTGCCAGCAGCCCTTGGAATAGGGGCCACGAGCAGTACTTC.

This chain uses TRBV12-3 or TRBV12-4 with TRBJ2-1, with TRBD1 identical over 7 bases. V lost 7 bases to trimming and J lost 15 bases; unmatched junction nucleotides: 15. The CDR3 contains 13 residues. DNA of the CDR3: TGTGCCAGCAACCCTGGACAGGACGGCAGCCCGTTCTTC. As protein: CASNPGQDGSPFF.

In this sample, this clonotype turned up a few times. V is TRBV7-6 and J is TRBJ1-6; tentative D call: TRBD1 (6 bases). Germline-derived CDR1 and CDR2 are SGHVS and FNYEAQ. The CDR3 extends over 17 amino acids. V shed 2 bases and J shed 5 bases, with 16 bases lying between them. DNA for the CDR3: TGTGCCAGCAGCTTATATCTCAGGGGTAATAATAATTCACCCCTCCACTTT. Translation gives CASSLYLRGNNNSPLHF.